The entry below gives a single T cell receptor (beta chain) sequence along with its context. The method was immunoSEQ multiplex PCR; TCRdb's version includes in-frame clones alone and lacks a portion of them. The sample holds fewer than 100,000 clones; approximately 78% are singletons and the top ten take over 7.5%. V lost 1 base to trimming and J lost 10 bases; unmatched junction nucleotides: 2. Germline CDR1 SGHRS, CDR2 YFSETQ. The CDR3 loop spans 14 amino acids. This specimen belongs to a study of control samples from healthy donors and cancer patients. The chain links TRBV5-1 to TRBJ2-1, with TRBD2 matching 13 bases. The origin of this receptor is a woman aged 60-70 years in good health. Sequenced sample: blood. CDR3 sequence: CASSLTTSGGEQFF. The CDR3 region has the DNA TGCGCCAGCAGCTTGACGACTAGCGGGGGGGAGCAGTTCTTC.